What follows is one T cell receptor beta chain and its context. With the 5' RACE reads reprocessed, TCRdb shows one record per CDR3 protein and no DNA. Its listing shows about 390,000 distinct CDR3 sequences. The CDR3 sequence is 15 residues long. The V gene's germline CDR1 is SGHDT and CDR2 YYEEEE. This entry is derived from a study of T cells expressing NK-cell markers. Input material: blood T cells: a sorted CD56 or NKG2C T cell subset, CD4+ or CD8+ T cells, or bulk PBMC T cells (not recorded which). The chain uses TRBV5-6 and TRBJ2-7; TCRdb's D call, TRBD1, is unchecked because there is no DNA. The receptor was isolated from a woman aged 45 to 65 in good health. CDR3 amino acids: CASSLPLTGTYEQYF.